This TCR beta chain emerged from a study of cytomegalovirus exposure and HLA in healthy donors. General observations from the study: A later analysis associated around 17,000 TCR beta sequences with HLA alleles at a 0.05 false discovery rate. Presence/absence analyses supposed approximately even sequencing depth among donors. What was likely a sequencing artifact was a cluster of highly shared sequence variants. Later, an analysis found that common viral pathogens appeared to be linked with several of the most significant clusters.

The CDR3 runs to 16 residues. Trimming took 5 bases from V and 8 from J; bases not matched to a gene: 10. Germline V gene lookup returns CDR1 SGHTA and CDR2 FQGNSA. In the case of this clone: What it binds is unknown.

Primers included in the PCR were 60 Vbeta and 13 Jbeta primers. Measured with immunoSEQ multiplex PCR; TCRdb has only the in-frame clones, and not every one. The sample has 95,000 to 150,000 clones; 75% are singletons. The receptor's source is a woman aged 45-59 years in good health and CMV-seronegative. The sequencing input was PBMCs. The chain combines TRBV7-2 with TRBJ1-4; TRBD1 agrees at 11 bases. The CDR3 loop is CASSVDRGPGGEKLFF. CDR3 bases: TGTGCCAGCAGCGTGGACAGGGGGCCAGGTGGAGAAAAACTGTTTTTT.